This T cell receptor beta chain was retrieved from a study of blood T cell repertoires in COVID-19. Overall study context: PBMCs, B-cell-depleted T cells, or T cells provided the cDNA or gDNA that made up the material.

Per the study methods: Reference gene primer amplification gave nucleated cell count estimates. Measured with immunoSEQ multiplex PCR; TCRdb has only the in-frame clones, and not every one. V, J and clone size were drawn from that table, and D and trimming were deduced from the DNA. The sample has 100,000 or so clones, over 80% seen once. The germline CDR1 and CDR2 sequences are SGHRS and YFSETQ. V lost 1 base to trimming and J lost 7 bases; unmatched junction nucleotides: 1. The CDR3 has 12 residues. The clonotype was recovered from a man in his forties or fifties with active COVID-19. Sequencing was carried out using peripheral blood. J is TRBJ1-1 and V is TRBV5-1, with 7 bases aligning to TRBD1. The CDR3 DNA follows: TGCGCCAGCAGCTTGACAGGGGTTGAAGCTTTCTTT. Translating gives CASSLTGVEAFF.